This T cell receptor (beta chain) was identified in a study of blood T cell repertoires in COVID-19. Authors' data handling: Reference gene primers were amplified, and this amplification served to estimate nucleated cell counts. Repertoires were generated with immunoSEQ multiplex PCR, while TCRdb's copy carries only in-frame clones and drops some. That table supplies the V and J calls and clone size; D and trimming were determined from the DNA. This table holds about 110,000 clones, approximately 92% found once. Trimming cost V 5 bases and J 3 bases, with 13 bases left between them. This CDR3 region has 14 residues. Germline CDR1 is LNHNV and CDR2 is YYDKDF (reference sequence).

Sequenced input: peripheral blood. The rearrangement uses TRBV15 and TRBJ1-2, with D possibly matching TRBD1 (6 bases). This sequence originates from an elderly woman with acute or convalescent COVID-19. This CDR3 is CATSSQGTYYGYTF. The CDR3 DNA is TGTGCCACCAGCTCCCAGGGGACCTACTATGGCTACACCTTC.